This T cell receptor (beta chain) was documented in a study of neurological immune-mediated disorders. This CDR3 has 14 residues. This clonotype was found many times. Its antigen is not identified. Whole-study results and caveats: The level of TCR clonal expansion was highest in patients with HTLV-1-associated myelopathy and lowest in multiple sclerosis, where it fell below the level seen in healthy controls. None of the CDR3 amino acid sequences of expanded clones recurred across subjects, suggesting private repertoires in all groups.

cDNA synthesis was performed by 5'RACE with 10-nucleotide random UMIs. TCRdb re-derived calls from the 5' RACE reads in MiXCR, one entry per CDR3 protein. Of roughly 80,000 distinct CDR3 sequences detected, 17% appear once; the ten largest clones hold 15%. The sequenced sample consisted of PBMCs. This receptor was obtained from a woman aged 40 to 55 in good health. J is TRBJ2-3 and V is TRBV21-1. TRBV21-1 is reported as a pseudogene. CDR3 DNA: TGTGCCAGCAGCAAACTTCATACCACAGATACGCAGTATTTT. This codes for CASSKLHTTDTQYF.